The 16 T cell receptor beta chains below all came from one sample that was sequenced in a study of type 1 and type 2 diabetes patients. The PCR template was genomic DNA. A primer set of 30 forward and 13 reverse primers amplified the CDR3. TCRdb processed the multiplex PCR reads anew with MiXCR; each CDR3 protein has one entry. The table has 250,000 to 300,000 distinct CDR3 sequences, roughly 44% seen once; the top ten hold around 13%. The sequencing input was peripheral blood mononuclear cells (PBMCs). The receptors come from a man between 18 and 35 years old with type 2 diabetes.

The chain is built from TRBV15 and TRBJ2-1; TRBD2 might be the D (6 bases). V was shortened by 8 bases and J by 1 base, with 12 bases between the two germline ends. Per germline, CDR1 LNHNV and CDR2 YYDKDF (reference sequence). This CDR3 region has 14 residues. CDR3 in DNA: TGTGCCACCTCCTCTAGCGATTCCTACAATGAGCAGTTCTTC. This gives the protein CATSSSDSYNEQFF. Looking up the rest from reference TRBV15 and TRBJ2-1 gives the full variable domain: DAMVIQNPRYQVTQFGKPVTLSCSQTLNHNVMYWYQQKSSQAPKLLFHYYDKDFNNEADTPDNFQSRRPNTSFCFLDIRSPGLGDTAMYLCATSSSDSYNEQFFGPGTRLTVL.

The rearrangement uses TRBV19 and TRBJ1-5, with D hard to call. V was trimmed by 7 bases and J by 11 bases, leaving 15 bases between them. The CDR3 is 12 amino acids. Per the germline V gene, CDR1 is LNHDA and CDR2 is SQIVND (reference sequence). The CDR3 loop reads CASTPGVRTQHF. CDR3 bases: TGTGCCAGTACCCCTGGGGTGCGGACCCAGCATTTT.

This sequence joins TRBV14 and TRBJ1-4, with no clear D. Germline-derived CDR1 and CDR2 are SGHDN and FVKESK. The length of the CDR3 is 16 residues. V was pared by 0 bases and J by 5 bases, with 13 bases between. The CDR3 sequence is CASSQDGEQRNEKLFF. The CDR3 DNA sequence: TGTGCCAGCAGCCAAGATGGGGAACAGCGGAATGAAAAACTGTTTTTT.

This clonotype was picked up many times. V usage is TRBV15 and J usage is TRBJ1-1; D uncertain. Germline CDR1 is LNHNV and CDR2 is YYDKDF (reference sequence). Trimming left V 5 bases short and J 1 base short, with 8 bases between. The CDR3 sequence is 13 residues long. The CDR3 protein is CATSRKGNTEAFF. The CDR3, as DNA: TGTGCCACCAGCCGTAAGGGGAACACTGAAGCTTTCTTT.

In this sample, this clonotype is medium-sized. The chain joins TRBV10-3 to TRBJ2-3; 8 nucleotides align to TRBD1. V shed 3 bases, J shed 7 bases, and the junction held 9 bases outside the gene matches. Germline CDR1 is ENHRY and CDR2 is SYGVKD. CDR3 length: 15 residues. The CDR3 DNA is TGTGCCATCAGTGATGCCGACAGGGGCGCACATACGCAGTATTTT. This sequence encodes CAISDADRGAHTQYF.

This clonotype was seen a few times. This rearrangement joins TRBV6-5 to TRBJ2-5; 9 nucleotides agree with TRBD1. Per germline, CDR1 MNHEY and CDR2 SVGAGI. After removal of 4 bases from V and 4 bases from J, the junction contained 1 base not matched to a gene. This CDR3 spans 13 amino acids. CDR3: CASSLDRGETQYF. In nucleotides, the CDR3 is TGTGCCAGCAGTTTGGACAGGGGAGAGACCCAGTACTTC.

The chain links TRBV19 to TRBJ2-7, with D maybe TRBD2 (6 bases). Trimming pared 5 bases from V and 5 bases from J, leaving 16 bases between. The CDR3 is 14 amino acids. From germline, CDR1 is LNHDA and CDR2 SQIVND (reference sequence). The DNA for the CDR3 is TGTGCCAGTAGTCACCGGGACTGGGATGACGAGCAGTACTTC. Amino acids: CASSHRDWDDEQYF.

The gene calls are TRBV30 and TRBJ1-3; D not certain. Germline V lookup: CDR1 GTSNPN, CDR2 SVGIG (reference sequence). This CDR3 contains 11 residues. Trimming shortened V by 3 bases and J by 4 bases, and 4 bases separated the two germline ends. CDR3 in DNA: TGTGCCTGGAGGGAAGGAAACACCATATATTTT. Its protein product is CAWREGNTIYF. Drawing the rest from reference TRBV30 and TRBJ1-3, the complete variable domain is SQTIHQWPATLVQPVGSPLSLECTVEGTSNPNLYWYRQAAGRGLQLLFYSVGIGQISSEVPQNLSASRPQDRQFILSSKKLLLSDSGFYLCAWREGNTIYFGEGSWLTVV.

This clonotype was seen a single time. CDR3 bases: TGCGCCAGCAGTGAGCCACTAGCGGGAGGGGAGACCCAGTACTTC. Amino acid sequence: CASSEPLAGGETQYF. V gene TRBV10-1 combines with J gene TRBJ2-5, with 13 bases aligning to TRBD2. Trimming removed 2 bases from V and 5 bases from J; junction bases left unmatched: 2. The CDR3 runs 15 residues. Germline V gene lookup returns CDR1 WNHNN and CDR2 SYGVQD (reference sequence).

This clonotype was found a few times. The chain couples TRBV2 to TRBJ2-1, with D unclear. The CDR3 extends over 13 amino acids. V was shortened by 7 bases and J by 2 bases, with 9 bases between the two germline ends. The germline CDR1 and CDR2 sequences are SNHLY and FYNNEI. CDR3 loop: CASNEEPYNEQFF. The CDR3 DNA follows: TGTGCCAGCAACGAGGAGCCCTACAATGAGCAGTTCTTC.

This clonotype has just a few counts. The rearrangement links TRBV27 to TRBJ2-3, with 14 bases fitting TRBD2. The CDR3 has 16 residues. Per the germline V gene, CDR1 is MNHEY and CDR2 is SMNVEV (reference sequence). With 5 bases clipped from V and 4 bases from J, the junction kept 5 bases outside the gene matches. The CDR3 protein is CASSGTSGSDADTQYF. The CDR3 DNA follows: TGTGCCAGCAGTGGGACTAGCGGGAGTGATGCAGATACGCAGTATTTT.

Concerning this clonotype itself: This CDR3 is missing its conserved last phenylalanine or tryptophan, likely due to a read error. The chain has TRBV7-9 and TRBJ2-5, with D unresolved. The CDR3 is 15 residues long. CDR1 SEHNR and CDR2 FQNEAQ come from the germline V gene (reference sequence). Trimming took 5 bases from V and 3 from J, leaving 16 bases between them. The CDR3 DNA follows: TGTGCCAGCAGCCTCCGTACCGGAATGGAAGAGACCCAGTACTCC. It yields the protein CASSLRTGMEETQYS.

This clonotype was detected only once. CDR3 sequence reads: CASHGTWDRKYKQYF. The CDR3 nucleotides read TGTGCCAGCCACGGAACCTGGGACAGAAAATACAAGCAGTACTTC. This chain joins TRBV28 and TRBJ2-7; 7 positions agree with TRBD1. The CDR3 has 15 amino acids. With 8 bases clipped from V and 8 bases from J, the junction kept 18 bases outside the gene matches. The germline gives CDR1 MDHEN, CDR2 SYDVKM.

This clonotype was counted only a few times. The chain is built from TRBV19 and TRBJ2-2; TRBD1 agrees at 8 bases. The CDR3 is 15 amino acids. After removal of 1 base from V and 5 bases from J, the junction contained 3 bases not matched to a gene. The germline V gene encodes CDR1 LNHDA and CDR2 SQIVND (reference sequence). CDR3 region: CASSIGDRYTGELFF. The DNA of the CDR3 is TGTGCCAGTAGTATAGGGGACAGGTATACCGGGGAGCTGTTTTTT.

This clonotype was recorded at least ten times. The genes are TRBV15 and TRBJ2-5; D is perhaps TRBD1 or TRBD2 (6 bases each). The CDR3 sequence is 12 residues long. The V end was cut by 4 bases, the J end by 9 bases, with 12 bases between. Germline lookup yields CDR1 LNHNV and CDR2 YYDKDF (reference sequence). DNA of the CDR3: TGTGCCACCAGCACAGGGGAGGAGGCCCAGTACTTC. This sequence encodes CATSTGEEAQYF. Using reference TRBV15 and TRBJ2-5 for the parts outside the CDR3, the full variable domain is DAMVIQNPRYQVTQFGKPVTLSCSQTLNHNVMYWYQQKSSQAPKLLFHYYDKDFNNEADTPDNFQSRRPNTSFCFLDIRSPGLGDTAMYLCATSTGEEAQYFGPGTRLLVL.

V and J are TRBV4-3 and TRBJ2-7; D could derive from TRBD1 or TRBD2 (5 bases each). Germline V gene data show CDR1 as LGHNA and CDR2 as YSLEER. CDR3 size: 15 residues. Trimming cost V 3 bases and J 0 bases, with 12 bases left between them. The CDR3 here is CASSQEWGSSYEQYF. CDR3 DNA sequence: TGCGCCAGCAGCCAGGAGTGGGGGAGCTCCTACGAGCAGTACTTC.